This TCR beta chain was sequenced during a study of OX40 agonist ivuxolimab in advanced cancers. Turning to the study itself: Subjects had a mean age of about 65 years, with a range of about 23 to 90; around 80% were male. Study outcomes and limitations: There was clonal expansion of CD4+ and CD8+ blood T cells by week 6 at 0.1 to 3.0 mg/kg.

The length of the CDR3 is 15 residues. Looked up from germline, CDR1 is SGHTA and CDR2 is FQGTGA. V was trimmed by 3 bases and J by 0 bases, leaving 12 bases between them. Here immunoSEQ multiplex PCR was the method, and the copy in TCRdb shows in-frame clones only, minus some. The sample holds fewer than 35,000 clones, around nine tenths seen once. Concerning this clone itself: The antigen is undetermined.

The cohort excluded patients with autoimmune disease history or systemic immunosuppression. The sequencing used CD4+ or CD8+ T cells sorted from blood, collected in a trial of the OX40 agonist ivuxolimab. The genes are TRBV7-3 and TRBJ2-7, with a possible D match to TRBD2 (6 bases). The clonotype was recovered from an adult with an advanced solid tumor such as melanoma, head and neck, liver or kidney cancer. The CDR3, as DNA: TGTGCCAGCAGCTTCATGGACGGGAGCTCCTACGAGCAGTACTTC. Translating it yields CASSFMDGSSYEQYF.